The 26 T cell receptor beta chains given below trace back to one sample, sequenced in a study of CD4 T cells in relation to SARS-CoV-2 and coronaviruses. The repertoire was sequenced with immunoSEQ multiplex PCR; TCRdb's copy has only in-frame clones and lacks some. This table has about 36,000 clones, over 75% appearing once. Which antigens these TCRs recognize remains unknown. Sequencing input: memory CD4+ T cells from PBMCs, cultured in vitro. The receptors stem from an adult with COVID-19.

The V call is TRBV6-1, the J call TRBJ2-3; unclear D gene. The CDR3 sequence is 13 residues long. Trimming removed 3 bases at V and 1 base at J, with 5 bases between. In germline, CDR1 is MNHNS, CDR2 SASEGT. CDR3: CASSDPGTDTQYF. The CDR3 bases are TGTGCCAGCAGTGACCCCGGCACAGATACGCAGTATTTT.

This clone was seen once. This chain uses TRBV18 with TRBJ1-2, with D unclear. Germline V CDR1 and CDR2: KGHSH, LQKENI. Trimming cost V 0 bases and J 1 base, with 9 bases left between them. The CDR3 is 15 amino acids. The CDR3 DNA reads TGTGCCAGCTCACCACCAAATCTGAATAACTATGGCTACACCTTC. It yields the protein CASSPPNLNNYGYTF.

This clone was detected a few times. Here the CDR3 reads CASSIVPGADEQYF. As DNA, the CDR3 is TGTGCCAGTAGTATAGTACCGGGTGCGGACGAGCAGTACTTC. The chain employs TRBV19 and TRBJ2-7; D call uncertain. This CDR3 has 14 amino acids. The V end was cut by 1 base, the J end by 5 bases, with 12 bases between. CDR1 is LNHDA and CDR2 is SQIVND in the germline V gene (reference sequence). Based on the CDR3 plus reference TRBV19 and TRBJ2-7, the full variable domain is DGGITQSPKYLFRKEGQNVTLSCEQNLNHDAMYWYRQDPGQGLRLIYYSQIVNDFQKGDIAEGYSVSREKKESFPLTVTSAQKNPTAFYLCASSIVPGADEQYFGPGTRLTVT.

V usage is TRBV12-3 or TRBV12-4 and J usage is TRBJ2-1; D is ambiguous. This CDR3 region has 10 residues. The V end was cut by 3 bases, the J end by 10 bases, with 4 bases between. The CDR3 DNA is TGTGCCAGCAGTTTGGTAGAGCAGTTCTTC. Translation gives CASSLVEQFF.

The V gene is TRBV4-2, the J gene TRBJ2-3, with 7 bases aligning to TRBD2. V was pared by 4 bases and J by 0 bases, with 7 bases of the junction left unmatched. The CDR3 has 16 amino acids. Germline-derived CDR1 and CDR2 are LGHNA and YNFKEQ. The CDR3 is CASSPLSGPSTDTQYF. DNA for the CDR3: TGTGCCAGCAGCCCACTTAGCGGGCCTAGCACAGATACGCAGTATTTT.

The chain uses TRBV7-2 and TRBJ2-3; D might be TRBD1 (6 bases). This CDR3 is 15 amino acids long. V was clipped by 8 bases and J by 6 bases, with 21 bases between them. Looked up from germline, CDR1 is SGHTA and CDR2 is FQGNSA. The CDR3 DNA follows: TGTGCCAGCGGATTGAGGGGGACCGCGCCTGATACGCAGTATTTT. Amino acid sequence: CASGLRGTAPDTQYF.

V and J are TRBV5-4 and TRBJ1-1, with 7 positions matching TRBD1. This CDR3 has 12 residues. Germline lookup yields CDR1 SGHNT and CDR2 YYREEE (reference sequence). After removal of 4 bases from V and 9 bases from J, the junction contained 6 bases not matched to a gene. CDR3 DNA sequence: TGTGCCAGCAGCCCCGGGACAGATCAAGCTTTCTTT. It translates to CASSPGTDQAFF.

This clone came up once. The gene calls are TRBV10-3 and TRBJ1-6; 7 bases line up with TRBD1. Germline values: CDR1 ENHRY, CDR2 SYGVKD. There are 16 residues in the CDR3. After removal of 6 bases from V and 10 bases from J, the junction contained 15 bases not matched to a gene. CDR3 nucleotides: TGTGCCATCAGCAAAGCCCTCGGAGGGGGCAACTCACCCCTCCACTTT. This translates into CAISKALGGGNSPLHF.

The chain carries TRBV6-2 or TRBV6-3 and TRBJ2-6; weak D call: TRBD1 (5 bases). This CDR3 region has 16 residues. The V end lost 4 bases, the J end lost 3 bases, and 13 bases lay between the germline ends. Germline V CDR1 and CDR2: MNHEY, SVGEGT. CDR3 amino acids: CASSSLQGFGANVLTF. CDR3 nucleotides: TGTGCCAGCAGTTCGTTGCAGGGTTTTGGGGCCAACGTCCTGACTTTC.

This clone was detected only a few times. The chain has TRBV6-4 and TRBJ2-3, with 9 bases lining up with TRBD2. There are 15 residues in the CDR3. V gave up 4 bases and J gave up 1 base; unmatched junction bases: 3. The germline V gene has CDR1 MRHNA and CDR2 SNTAGT. The CDR3 DNA reads as TGTGCCAGCAGTGGGGTAGCGGGAGGCACAGATACGCAGTATTTT. Protein product: CASSGVAGGTDTQYF.

This clone was seen once. The genes are TRBV7-8 and TRBJ2-1; D is ambiguous. The CDR3 sequence is 14 residues long. V lost 5 bases to trimming and J lost 9 bases, with 17 bases between them. From germline, CDR1 is SGHVS and CDR2 FQNEAQ. DNA for the CDR3: TGTGCCAGCAGCCCAACTACTTGGAAAGGTGAGCAGTTCTTC. It yields the protein CASSPTTWKGEQFF.

The chain joins TRBV7-9 to TRBJ1-4; tentative D call: TRBD1 (6 bases). This CDR3 has 15 amino acids. The V end lost 5 bases, the J end lost 8 bases, and 18 bases lay between the germline ends. CDR1 and CDR2 (germline): SEHNR, FQNEAQ (reference sequence). CDR3 sequence (DNA): TGTGCCAGCAGCCTAACCGCTTCGGGGGCGGAAAAACTGTTTTTT. Its protein is CASSLTASGAEKLFF.

CDR3 bases: TGTGCCAGCAGACGCCCTCAGGGTGATACGCAGTATTTT. This translates into CASRRPQGDTQYF. This chain uses TRBV11-2 with TRBJ2-3; D might be TRBD1 (5 bases). Trimming left V 6 bases short and J 6 bases short, with 13 bases between. Germline CDR1 and CDR2: SGHAT and FQNNGV. There are 13 residues in the CDR3.

The CDR3 nucleotides read TGTGCCAGCAGTAACCCAGCAAGTCGTAGGGAGCAGTACTTC. Encoded protein: CASSNPASRREQYF. The J gene is TRBJ2-7, the V gene TRBV6-2 or TRBV6-3; D not resolved. The CDR3 sequence is 14 residues long. CDR1 is MNHEY, CDR2 SVGEGT, per germline. The V end was cut by 5 bases, the J end by 7 bases, with 18 bases between.

This chain joins TRBV19 and TRBJ2-7; unclear D gene. This CDR3 comprises 14 residues. V was shortened by 4 bases and J by 2 bases, with 12 bases between the two germline ends. Germline V gene lookup returns CDR1 LNHDA and CDR2 SQIVND (reference sequence). The DNA of the CDR3 is TGTGCCAGTAGTACGTCGACTTTGACCTACGAGCAGTACTTC. It specifies CASSTSTLTYEQYF. The full variable domain, rest sourced from reference TRBV19 and TRBJ2-7, is DGGITQSPKYLFRKEGQNVTLSCEQNLNHDAMYWYRQDPGQGLRLIYYSQIVNDFQKGDIAEGYSVSREKKESFPLTVTSAQKNPTAFYLCASSTSTLTYEQYFGPGTRLTVT.

The CDR3 loop is CATSTTPEQFF. The CDR3 DNA sequence: TGTGCCACCAGTACCACGCCCGAGCAGTTCTTC. This sequence joins TRBV24-1 and TRBJ2-1; D remains unclear. This CDR3 has 11 amino acids. Per germline, CDR1 KGHDR and CDR2 SFDVKD. Trimming took off 6 bases at V and 10 bases at J, with 9 bases between the two ends.

The gene calls are TRBV11-2 and TRBJ2-1, with unresolved D. V lost 8 bases to trimming and J lost 5 bases, with 16 bases between them. The length of the CDR3 is 14 residues. Germline V gene lookup returns CDR1 SGHAT and CDR2 FQNNGV. The CDR3 region is CASGVGSADNEQFF. The CDR3 nucleotides read TGTGCCAGCGGAGTGGGATCCGCGGACAATGAGCAGTTCTTC.

This chain uses TRBV6-2 or TRBV6-3 with TRBJ1-1; D not resolved. This CDR3 region has 14 residues. Germline V CDR1 and CDR2: MNHEY, SVGEGT. V lost 2 bases and J lost 2, with 9 bases in between. The CDR3 DNA sequence: TGTGCCAGCAGTTACAGGGCGCGAAACACTGAAGCTTTCTTT. Residues: CASSYRARNTEAFF.

This clone was counted a single time. The chain employs TRBV14 and TRBJ2-3; the match to TRBD2 covers 7 bases. CDR3 length: 15 residues. The V gene's germline CDR1 is SGHDN and CDR2 FVKESK. V gave up 2 bases and J gave up 3 bases; unmatched junction bases: 5. Here the CDR3 reads CASSQQAGRTDTQYF. The CDR3 DNA reads TGTGCCAGCAGCCAACAAGCGGGACGGACAGATACGCAGTATTTT.

In its sample, this clone was seen a few times. The J gene is TRBJ2-1, the V gene TRBV2; no firm D call. This CDR3 comprises 13 residues. The V gene lost 3 bases and the J gene lost 10 bases, with 13 bases spanning the gap. From germline, CDR1 is SNHLY and CDR2 FYNNEI. In DNA, the CDR3 is TGTGCCAGCAGTGACCCCCCTACTCGGGAGCAGTTCTTC. Its protein is CASSDPPTREQFF.

The chain has TRBV5-4 and TRBJ2-4; possible D gene TRBD2, 5 bases. V was pared by 3 bases and J by 8 bases, with 21 bases between. CDR1 is SGHNT, CDR2 YYREEE, per germline (reference sequence). The CDR3 runs 16 residues. The DNA for the CDR3 is TGTGCCAGCAGCTCCCCGCGCGAGGGAGAGGTTTACATTCAGTACTTC. This translates into CASSSPREGEVYIQYF.

This clone has only one observation. This chain connects TRBV29-1 to TRBJ1-1; no firm D call. With 3 bases removed from V and 6 bases from J, the gap between germline ends came to 11 bases. This CDR3 spans 12 amino acids. Germline loops: CDR1 SQVTM, CDR2 ANQGSEA. In nucleotides, the CDR3 is TGCAGCGTTGATAGGGAGTTGGCTGAAGCTTTCTTT. Encoded protein: CSVDRELAEAFF.

This chain joins TRBV7-6 and TRBJ2-1; possibly TRBD2 for D (6 bases). V lost 0 bases and J 7 bases, leaving 13 bases between the germline ends. CDR1 SGHVS and CDR2 FNYEAQ come from the germline V gene. The CDR3 has 15 amino acids. Here the CDR3 DNA reads TGTGCCAGCAGCTTAGCCGGGACCGGGAGTAATGAGCAGTTCTTC. Protein: CASSLAGTGSNEQFF.

This clone was counted a few times. This rearrangement joins TRBV28 to TRBJ2-2; D not resolved. This CDR3 is 14 amino acids long. In germline, CDR1 is MDHEN, CDR2 SYDVKM. V lost 3 bases and J lost 2, with 7 bases in between. The chain's CDR3 is CASSLARNTGELFF. The CDR3, as DNA: TGTGCCAGCAGTTTGGCGCGTAACACCGGGGAGCTGTTTTTT.

The chain is built from TRBV5-1 and TRBJ2-1, with 13 positions matching TRBD2. There are 14 residues in the CDR3. Germline CDR1 reads SGHRS; CDR2 reads YFSETQ. V shed 2 bases and J 8 bases; nucleotides not matched to a gene: 1. The CDR3 bases are TGCGCCAGCAGCTTACTAGCGGGAGGGGATGAGCAGTTCTTC. Protein product: CASSLLAGGDEQFF.

This sequence joins TRBV18 and TRBJ1-2, with D possibly matching TRBD1 (6 bases). This CDR3 region has 16 residues. V shed 2 bases and J shed 5 bases, with 18 bases lying between them. Germline loops: CDR1 KGHSH, CDR2 LQKENI. DNA for the CDR3: TGTGCCAGCTCACCAAGGAGACAGGATGATCGGTATGGCTACACCTTC. It is translated as CASSPRRQDDRYGYTF.